The present TCR beta chain was sequenced within a study of blood T cell repertoires in COVID-19 (dated by TCRdb to between 2020 and 2021). Turning to the overall study: Samples from collaborators originated in the United States, Italy and Spain and spanned both the acute and convalescent phases of COVID-19. The material from the prospective study consisted of cDNA or gDNA derived from T cells, B-cell-depleted T cells, or PBMCs. The dataset comprised deeply sampled blood TCRbeta repertoires from subjects exposed to, actively infected with, or recovered from COVID-19. The repertoires were released in a freely available public database meant as a resource for research on the immune response to SARS-CoV-2. The samples were drawn from the first 160 participants of the ongoing ImmuneRACE study and from over 950 subjects provided by 6 global collaborators. Nearly every sample came with metadata listing a de-identified subject ID, COVID-19 status, age in years and sex. Where available, HLA class I and class II types were obtained from metadata supplied by the sample provider rather than from assay-based typing.

Turning to this clone: Its recognized antigen is unknown. No much larger clone is present one base from it, and per-base qualities are unavailable.

V is cut by 3 bases and J by 4 bases, and the space between the germline ends is 14 bases. Reading from cysteine to phenylalanine, the CDR3 counts 15 amino acids. Kept here is only the CDR3 DNA, which spans 45 bases and is read in frame from base 1. The CDR1 and CDR2 encoded by the germline V gene (reference sequence) are MNHNY and SVGAGI. TCRbeta CDR3 regions were amplified from genomic DNA using the immunoSEQ Assay, a bias-controlled multiplex PCR. Under the source paper's analysis protocol: The number of nucleated cells in each sample was estimated by amplification of reference gene primers within the assay. Sequence reads were collapsed and filtered to measure the absolute abundance of every unique TCRbeta CDR3 rearrangement. Productive Simpson clonality was computed per sample as the square root of Simpson's diversity index over productive rearrangements. TCRdb re-hosts the immuneACCESS table, in-frame sequences only. Its copies lack some clones; in the studies checked, an unresolved V gene accounts for under half of them, and the cause for the rest is not known. V, J and clone size derive from that table, while D and trimming were established from the DNA sequence. Here the sample has roughly 250,000 clones; about 83% occur a single time. Less than 7.5% of the sample goes to the ten largest clones.

On the study overall, not on this receptor specifically: The quantity of clinical and demographic metadata differed by source and by participant and was supplied without curation.

Each collaborating institution followed its own protocols to collect whole blood in K2EDTA tubes. For TCRbeta analysis, collaborators shipped samples as frozen whole blood, isolated PBMCs, or DNA extracted from either of those sample types. This clonotype was obtained from a woman between 50 and 59 years old with acute or convalescent COVID-19. This chain joins TRBV6-6 to TRBJ2-3; TRBD2 could be the D gene, as 5 bases match. Sequenced material: peripheral blood. The sequence in DNA is TGTGCCAGCAGTTATGGTTCCAGCGGAGCAGATACGCAGTATTTT. This codes for CASSYGSSGADTQYF.